A selection of T cell receptor beta chains follows, all from one sample in a study of cytomegalovirus exposure and HLA in healthy donors. Data came from immunoSEQ multiplex PCR; TCRdb stores just in-frame clones and leaves some out. The profile shows some 150,000 clones, about three quarters of them singletons. The sequencing sample was made of PBMCs. The receptor source for this set is a man aged 40-49 years in good health and CMV-seropositive. Both conserved end residues are part of each CDR3. D genes are given only for firm matches. Where a row states a size, it is once, few, many or the class of an expanded clone; other rows omit it.

CDR3nt: TGTGCCAGCAGTGATGCCGGGACAACCAACACTGAAGCTTTCTTT
CDR3aa: CASSDAGTTNTEAFF
v_gene: TRBV6-1
d_gene: NA
j_gene: TRBJ1-1
abundance: NA

CDR3nt: TGTGCCAGCAGCGCGACTAGCGGCTCAAGCACAGATACGCAGTATTTT
CDR3aa: CASSATSGSSTDTQYF
v_gene: TRBV9
d_gene: TRBD2
j_gene: TRBJ2-3
abundance: once

CDR3nt: TGTGCCAGCAACCGAGAGGACAGGGGGCAACCCGAGCAGTACTTC
CDR3aa: CASNREDRGQPEQYF
v_gene: TRBV6-1
d_gene: TRBD1
j_gene: TRBJ2-7
abundance: few

CDR3nt: TGTGCCAGCAGTGTGAGCGGGAGAAGCACAGATACGCAGTATTTT
CDR3aa: CASSVSGRSTDTQYF
v_gene: TRBV9
d_gene: TRBD2
j_gene: TRBJ2-3
abundance: NA

CDR3nt: TGTGCCAGCTCACCATGGGTGGGGCAAGACACTGAAGCTTTCTTT
CDR3aa: CASSPWVGQDTEAFF
v_gene: TRBV18
d_gene: NA
j_gene: TRBJ1-1
abundance: NA

CDR3nt: TGCGCCAGCAGGACCCAACAGGGCACTGAAGCTTTCTTT
CDR3aa: CASRTQQGTEAFF
v_gene: TRBV5-1
d_gene: NA
j_gene: TRBJ1-1
abundance: once

CDR3nt: TGTGCCAGCAGCGTTAGCGCGAACACCGGGGAGCTGTTTTTT
CDR3aa: CASSVSANTGELFF
v_gene: TRBV11-3
d_gene: NA
j_gene: TRBJ2-2
abundance: few

CDR3nt: TGTGCCAGCAGCTTGGCCTGGGGCGGTAACTATGGCTACACCTTC
CDR3aa: CASSLAWGGNYGYTF
v_gene: TRBV5-4
d_gene: NA
j_gene: TRBJ1-2
abundance: NA

CDR3nt: TGTGCCACCAGGGGCGGGGACAGCCTCAATCAGCCCCAGCATTTT
CDR3aa: CATRGGDSLNQPQHF
v_gene: TRBV15
d_gene: TRBD1
j_gene: TRBJ1-5
abundance: NA

CDR3nt: TGTGCCAGCAGTGAGGACAGACTAAGGAATGAAAAGCTGTTTTTT
CDR3aa: CASSEDRLRNEKLFF
v_gene: TRBV2
d_gene: NA
j_gene: TRBJ1-4
abundance: few

CDR3nt: TGTGCCAGCAGCCTAGGGAGACTAGGTGACACAGATACGCAGTATTTT
CDR3aa: CASSLGRLGDTDTQYF
v_gene: TRBV11-3
d_gene: NA
j_gene: TRBJ2-3
abundance: NA

CDR3nt: TGTGCCAGCAGCCTTAGCGGAGACGCCTACAATGAGCAGTTCTTC
CDR3aa: CASSLSGDAYNEQFF
v_gene: TRBV7-3
d_gene: NA
j_gene: TRBJ2-1
abundance: few

CDR3nt: TGTGCCAGCAGCGCCCCGGAGAGGGGGGGATATGGCTACACCTTC
CDR3aa: CASSAPERGGYGYTF
v_gene: TRBV9
d_gene: NA
j_gene: TRBJ1-2
abundance: NA

CDR3nt: TGTGCCAGTAGACCCTTTGCCTCCCGGGTGGAGAACACCATATATTTT
CDR3aa: CASRPFASRVENTIYF
v_gene: TRBV19
d_gene: NA
j_gene: TRBJ1-3
abundance: NA

CDR3nt: TGCGCCAGCAGCCAGACTAGCGGGAGGGCCAACACCGGGGAGCTGTTTTTT
CDR3aa: CASSQTSGRANTGELFF
v_gene: TRBV4-1
d_gene: TRBD2
j_gene: TRBJ2-2
abundance: NA

CDR3nt: TGCGCCAGCAGCGCGTTGACTAGCGGGAGTTCCTACGAGCAGTACTTC
CDR3aa: CASSALTSGSSYEQYF
v_gene: TRBV5-1
d_gene: TRBD2
j_gene: TRBJ2-7
abundance: NA

CDR3nt: TGCAGCGTTGAGGGGGGGGCTTCGAACACTGAAGCTTTCTTT
CDR3aa: CSVEGGASNTEAFF
v_gene: TRBV29-1
d_gene: NA
j_gene: TRBJ1-1
abundance: once

CDR3nt: TGTGCCAGCAGACTAGCGGGGGGGGTACACAATGAGCAGTTCTTC
CDR3aa: CASRLAGGVHNEQFF
v_gene: TRBV25-1
d_gene: TRBD2
j_gene: TRBJ2-1
abundance: few

CDR3nt: TGTGCCAGCACCAACCTCGACAGGATCAACACTGAAGCTTTCTTC
CDR3aa: CASTNLDRINTEAFF
v_gene: TRBV6-6
d_gene: NA
j_gene: TRBJ1-1
abundance: NA

CDR3nt: TGTGCCAGTAAAGGACTAGCGGGAAACGACTACGAGCAGTACTTC
CDR3aa: CASKGLAGNDYEQYF
v_gene: TRBV19
d_gene: TRBD2
j_gene: TRBJ2-7
abundance: NA

CDR3nt: TGTGCCAGCAGTCATGATGACAGCCGTACCAGAACTTATGGCTACACCTTC
CDR3aa: CASSHDDSRTRTYGYTF
v_gene: TRBV5-5
d_gene: NA
j_gene: TRBJ1-2
abundance: NA

CDR3nt: TGTGCCAGCAGCTTTGTTCTTGTACGCGGGCCCCGGATGGACCAGTACTTC
CDR3aa: CASSFVLVRGPRMDQYF
v_gene: TRBV7-8
d_gene: NA
j_gene: TRBJ2-5
abundance: NA

CDR3nt: TGCGCCAGCAGCTTGGCGGGATACCTAGGACAGGGGGATGGCTACACCTTC
CDR3aa: CASSLAGYLGQGDGYTF
v_gene: TRBV5-1
d_gene: TRBD1
j_gene: TRBJ1-2
abundance: NA

CDR3nt: TGTGCCAGCAGTGAAAGTAGACGGCTAGGACAGGGTCACAATCAGCCCCAGCATTTT
CDR3aa: CASSESRRLGQGHNQPQHF
v_gene: TRBV6-1
d_gene: TRBD1
j_gene: TRBJ1-5
abundance: NA

CDR3nt: TGTGCCAGCTCACCAGGACAGGGCGGGGTATACGAGCAGTACTTC
CDR3aa: CASSPGQGGVYEQYF
v_gene: TRBV18
d_gene: TRBD1
j_gene: TRBJ2-7
abundance: NA

CDR3nt: TGTGCCAGCAGCTACCAGACAGGGGGCTACGAGCAGTACTTC
CDR3aa: CASSYQTGGYEQYF
v_gene: TRBV11-2
d_gene: TRBD1
j_gene: TRBJ2-7
abundance: NA

CDR3nt: TGCAGCGCCGACAGGGGGGCGGGATACGCAGATACGCAGTATTTT
CDR3aa: CSADRGAGYADTQYF
v_gene: TRBV29-1
d_gene: TRBD1
j_gene: TRBJ2-3
abundance: NA

CDR3nt: TGTGCCAGTTCACTCCCCCCGGGAATGTCCTACAATGAGCAGTTCTTC
CDR3aa: CASSLPPGMSYNEQFF
v_gene: TRBV19
d_gene: NA
j_gene: TRBJ2-1
abundance: NA

CDR3nt: TGTGCCAGCAGCATAGGACTAGCGGGAGTGTACGAGCAGTTCTTC
CDR3aa: CASSIGLAGVYEQFF
v_gene: TRBV5-6
d_gene: TRBD2
j_gene: TRBJ2-1
abundance: once

CDR3nt: TGTGCCAGCAGCTTAGCGGTAGGGCAGCGGAAGGCTTTCTTT
CDR3aa: CASSLAVGQRKAFF
v_gene: TRBV7-8
d_gene: NA
j_gene: TRBJ1-1
abundance: NA

CDR3nt: TGTGCCAGCAGTAGACGATCCGGGGTCACAGATACGCAGTATTTT
CDR3aa: CASSRRSGVTDTQYF
v_gene: TRBV27
d_gene: NA
j_gene: TRBJ2-3
abundance: NA

CDR3nt: TGTGCCAGCAGTCTACAGGGTCCCCAGCCCCAGCATTTT
CDR3aa: CASSLQGPQPQHF
v_gene: TRBV27
d_gene: NA
j_gene: TRBJ1-5
abundance: NA

CDR3nt: TGTGCCAGCGCTTCTCGGGTGAGGGAGACCCAGTACTTC
CDR3aa: CASASRVRETQYF
v_gene: TRBV27
d_gene: NA
j_gene: TRBJ2-5
abundance: once

CDR3nt: TGTGCCAGCAGCTCGGGACAGGCGACCCAGTACTTC
CDR3aa: CASSSGQATQYF
v_gene: TRBV7-2
d_gene: TRBD1
j_gene: TRBJ2-5
abundance: NA

CDR3nt: TGTGCCTGGAGTGCAGGGGGTGGCTACACCTTC
CDR3aa: CAWSAGGGYTF
v_gene: TRBV30
d_gene: TRBD1
j_gene: TRBJ1-2
abundance: few

CDR3nt: TGTGCCAGCAGCATCAGGGAAGGCGGGGAGCTGTTTTTT
CDR3aa: CASSIREGGELFF
v_gene: TRBV28
d_gene: NA
j_gene: TRBJ2-2
abundance: NA

CDR3nt: TGTGCCACCAGCAGAGACAGGGTCGGCGAGCAGTACTTC
CDR3aa: CATSRDRVGEQYF
v_gene: TRBV15
d_gene: NA
j_gene: TRBJ2-7
abundance: NA

CDR3nt: TGTGCCAGCAGCTTAACAGGGGCAGACGGCTACACCTTC
CDR3aa: CASSLTGADGYTF
v_gene: TRBV7-2
d_gene: TRBD1
j_gene: TRBJ1-2
abundance: NA

CDR3nt: TGTGCCTGGAGTGAATCGGGGGCCAACGTCCTGACTTTC
CDR3aa: CAWSESGANVLTF
v_gene: TRBV30
d_gene: NA
j_gene: TRBJ2-6
abundance: NA

CDR3nt: TGTGCCAGCAGCTCCGGGGGGGATGAAAAACTGTTTTTT
CDR3aa: CASSSGGDEKLFF
v_gene: TRBV5-4
d_gene: NA
j_gene: TRBJ1-4
abundance: few

CDR3nt: TGTGCCAGCAGTGCCCGACTAGCGGGTGCCCGGCGGGGAACAGATACGCAGTATTTT
CDR3aa: CASSARLAGARRGTDTQYF
v_gene: TRBV6-1
d_gene: TRBD2
j_gene: TRBJ2-3
abundance: NA

CDR3nt: TGTGCCAGCAGGGAGGCTTTGAACACTGAAGCTTTCTTT
CDR3aa: CASREALNTEAFF
v_gene: TRBV6-1
d_gene: NA
j_gene: TRBJ1-1
abundance: NA

CDR3nt: TGCGCCAGCAGCGAGACTAGCGGGACCTACAATGAGCAGTTCTTC
CDR3aa: CASSETSGTYNEQFF
v_gene: TRBV4-3
d_gene: TRBD2
j_gene: TRBJ2-1
abundance: few

CDR3nt: TGTGCCACCGGACTAGCGGGGAAAAAGAAAGAGACCCAGTACTTC
CDR3aa: CATGLAGKKKETQYF
v_gene: TRBV10-3
d_gene: TRBD2
j_gene: TRBJ2-5
abundance: NA

CDR3nt: TGTGCCAGCAGTGAGTCGTACAGGGTGTACAATGAGCAGTTCTTC
CDR3aa: CASSESYRVYNEQFF
v_gene: TRBV25-1
d_gene: NA
j_gene: TRBJ2-1
abundance: NA

CDR3nt: TGTGCCAGTAGGACAGGGATCTTAGGCGGCTACACCTTC
CDR3aa: CASRTGILGGYTF
v_gene: TRBV19
d_gene: TRBD1
j_gene: TRBJ1-2
abundance: NA

CDR3nt: TGTGCCAGCAGTTTATGGGGAGGGTTGAACACTGAAGCTTTCTTT
CDR3aa: CASSLWGGLNTEAFF
v_gene: TRBV27
d_gene: NA
j_gene: TRBJ1-1
abundance: few

CDR3nt: TGTGCCAGCAGCTATTGGGGCGCAGATACGCAGTATTTT
CDR3aa: CASSYWGADTQYF
v_gene: TRBV7-3
d_gene: NA
j_gene: TRBJ2-3
abundance: NA

CDR3nt: TGTGCCAGCAGCCCCCAGGACAGGTTTAATGAGCAGTTCTTC
CDR3aa: CASSPQDRFNEQFF
v_gene: TRBV7-8
d_gene: TRBD1
j_gene: TRBJ2-1
abundance: NA

CDR3nt: TGCGCCAGCAGCCAATCGACCGGGACAGCCCACTATGGCTACACCTTC
CDR3aa: CASSQSTGTAHYGYTF
v_gene: TRBV4-1
d_gene: TRBD1
j_gene: TRBJ1-2
abundance: NA

CDR3nt: TGTGCCATCAGGGGATCCGGGGTTCGGTCACCCCTCCACTTT
CDR3aa: CAIRGSGVRSPLHF
v_gene: TRBV10-3
d_gene: NA
j_gene: TRBJ1-6
abundance: NA

CDR3nt: TGTGCCAGTAGTGACAGGGGAGTGGGTGGCACAGATACGCAGTATTTT
CDR3aa: CASSDRGVGGTDTQYF
v_gene: TRBV19
d_gene: TRBD1
j_gene: TRBJ2-3
abundance: NA

CDR3nt: TGTGCCTGGAGTCCGCAGGGGTTCTCCAATCAGCCCCAGCATTTT
CDR3aa: CAWSPQGFSNQPQHF
v_gene: TRBV30
d_gene: NA
j_gene: TRBJ1-5
abundance: NA

CDR3nt: TGTGCCAGCAGCAAAGAGGACTGGGACTGGACCCCCAATGAGCAGTTCTTC
CDR3aa: CASSKEDWDWTPNEQFF
v_gene: TRBV21-1
d_gene: NA
j_gene: TRBJ2-1
abundance: once